This T cell receptor (beta chain) appears in the sequencing data of a study of blood T cell repertoires in COVID-19. Study in general: Samples representing acute and convalescent COVID-19 were sourced from the United States, Italy and Spain. T cells, B-cell-depleted T cells, or PBMCs supplied cDNA or gDNA.

In the authors' workflow: Reference gene primer amplification yielded estimated nucleated cell counts. Repertoires were generated with immunoSEQ multiplex PCR, while TCRdb's copy carries only in-frame clones and drops some. V, J and clone size reflect that table, while D and trimming were determined from the DNA. The data hold around 75,000 clones, with roughly 78% observed a single time. The CDR3 totals 17 residues. CDR1 is KGHSH, CDR2 LQKENI, per germline. V was clipped by 3 bases and J by 1 base; unmatched bases: 7. The sequence was collected from an elderly woman with active or convalescent COVID-19. Sequencing was done on a sample of peripheral blood. This rearrangement joins TRBV18 to TRBJ2-3; 10 nucleotides match TRBD2. The CDR3 region is CASSPTIGLAGTDTQYF. The CDR3 DNA is TGTGCCAGCTCACCCACTATAGGACTAGCGGGCACAGATACGCAGTATTTT.